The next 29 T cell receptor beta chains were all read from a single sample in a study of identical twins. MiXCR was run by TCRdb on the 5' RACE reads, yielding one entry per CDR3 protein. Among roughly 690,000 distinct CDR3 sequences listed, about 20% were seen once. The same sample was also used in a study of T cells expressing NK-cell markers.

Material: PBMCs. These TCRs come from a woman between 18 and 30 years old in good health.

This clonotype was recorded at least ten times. As DNA, the CDR3 is TGCGCCAGCAGCCAAGAAAGGGGTGAGCAGTTCTTC. Its translation: CASSQERGEQFF. The chain links TRBV4-3 to TRBJ2-1, with a tentative D call TRBD1 (5 bases). The CDR3 consists of 12 residues. Germline V gene data show CDR1 as LGHNA and CDR2 as YSLEER. V gave up 0 bases and J gave up 9 bases, with 6 bases separating them.

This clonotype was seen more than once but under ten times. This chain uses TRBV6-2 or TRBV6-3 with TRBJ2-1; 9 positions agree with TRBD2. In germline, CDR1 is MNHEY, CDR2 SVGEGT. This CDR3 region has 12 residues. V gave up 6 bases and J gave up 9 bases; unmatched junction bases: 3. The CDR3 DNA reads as TGTGCCAGCAGGGTTAGCGGGAGTGAGCAGTTCTTC. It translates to CASRVSGSEQFF.

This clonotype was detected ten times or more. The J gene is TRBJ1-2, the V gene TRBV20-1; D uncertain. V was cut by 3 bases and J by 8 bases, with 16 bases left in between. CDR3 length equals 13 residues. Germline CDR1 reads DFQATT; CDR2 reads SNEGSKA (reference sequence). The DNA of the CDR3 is TGCAGTGCTAGTGCCCGGCAGACGTTGGGCTACACCTTC. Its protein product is CSASARQTLGYTF.

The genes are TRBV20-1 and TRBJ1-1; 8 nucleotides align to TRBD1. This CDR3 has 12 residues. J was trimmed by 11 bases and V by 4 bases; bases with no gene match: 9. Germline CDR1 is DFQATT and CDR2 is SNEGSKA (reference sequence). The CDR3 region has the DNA TGCAGTGCTATCGGACAGGGTGTACGCGCTTTCTTT. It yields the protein CSAIGQGVRAFF.

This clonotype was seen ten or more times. CDR3 sequence: CASSESSYPYNEQFF. The CDR3 DNA reads as TGTGCCAGCAGCGAGTCTAGCTACCCCTACAATGAGCAGTTCTTC. The chain links TRBV9 to TRBJ2-1; the D gene is possibly TRBD2 (5 bases). Germline loops: CDR1 SGDLS, CDR2 YYNGEE. CDR3 length equals 15 residues. V was cut by 3 bases and J by 2 bases, with 12 bases left in between.

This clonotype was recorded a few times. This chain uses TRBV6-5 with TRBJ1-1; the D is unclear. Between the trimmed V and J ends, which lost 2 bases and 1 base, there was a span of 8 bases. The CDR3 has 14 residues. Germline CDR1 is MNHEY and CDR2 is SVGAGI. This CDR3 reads CASSYPGTNTEAFF. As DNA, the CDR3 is TGTGCCAGCAGTTACCCGGGCACGAACACTGAAGCTTTCTTT.

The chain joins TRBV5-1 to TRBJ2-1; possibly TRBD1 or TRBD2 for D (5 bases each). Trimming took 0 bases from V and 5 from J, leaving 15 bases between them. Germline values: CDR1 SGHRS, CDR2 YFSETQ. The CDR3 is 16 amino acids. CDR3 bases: TGCGCCAGCAGCTTGGCCTGGGGGATTATGAACAATGAGCAGTTCTTC. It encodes CASSLAWGIMNNEQFF.

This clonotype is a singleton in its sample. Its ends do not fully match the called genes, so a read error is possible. CDR3 region: CASCQYRPPMGANVLTF. CDR3 coding DNA: TGTGCCAGCTGCCAATATCGGCCCCCAATGGGGGCCAACGTCCTGACTTTC. The J gene is TRBJ2-6, the V gene TRBV3-1; D uncertain. Germline CDR1 LGHDT, CDR2 YNNKEL (reference sequence). CDR3 length: 17 amino acids.

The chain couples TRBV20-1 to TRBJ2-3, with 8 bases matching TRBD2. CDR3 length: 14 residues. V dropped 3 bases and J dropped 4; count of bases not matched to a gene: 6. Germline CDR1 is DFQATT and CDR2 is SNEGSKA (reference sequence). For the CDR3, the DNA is TGCAGTGCTAGCCTGGGGCGGGAGGCAGATACGCAGTATTTT. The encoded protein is CSASLGREADTQYF.

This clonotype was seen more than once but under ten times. This chain's CDR3 is CASSPDPTGELFF. CDR3 coding DNA: TGTGCCAGCAGCCCTGACCCCACCGGGGAGCTGTTTTTT. The V call is TRBV12-3 or TRBV12-4, the J call TRBJ2-2, with D unclear. V lost 6 bases and J lost 4, with 9 bases in between. The CDR3 length is 13 residues.

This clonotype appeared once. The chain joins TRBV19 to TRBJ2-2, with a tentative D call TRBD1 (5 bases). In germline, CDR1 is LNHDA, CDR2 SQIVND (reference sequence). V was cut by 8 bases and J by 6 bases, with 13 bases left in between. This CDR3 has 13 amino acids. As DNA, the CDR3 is TGTGCCAGTGCGGCTAGGGGCGCCGGGGAGCTGTTTTTT. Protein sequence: CASAARGAGELFF.

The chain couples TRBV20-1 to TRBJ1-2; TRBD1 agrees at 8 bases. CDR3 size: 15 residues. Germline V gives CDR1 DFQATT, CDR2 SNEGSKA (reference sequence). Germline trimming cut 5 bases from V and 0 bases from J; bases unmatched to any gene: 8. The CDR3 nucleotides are TGCAGTGCTGGCGGGATGGGACAGGCTAACTATGGCTACACCTTC. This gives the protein CSAGGMGQANYGYTF.

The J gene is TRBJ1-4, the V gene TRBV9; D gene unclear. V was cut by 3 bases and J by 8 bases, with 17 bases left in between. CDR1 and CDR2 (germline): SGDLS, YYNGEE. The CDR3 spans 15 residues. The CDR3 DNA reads TGTGCCAGCAGCGCTAGTGACGGAGTAGGGGAAAAACTGTTTTTT. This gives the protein CASSASDGVGEKLFF.

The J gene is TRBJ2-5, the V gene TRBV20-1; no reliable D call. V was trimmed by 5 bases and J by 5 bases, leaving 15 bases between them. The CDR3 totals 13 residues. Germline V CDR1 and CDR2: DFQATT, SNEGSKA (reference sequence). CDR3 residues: CSALGWVGETQYF. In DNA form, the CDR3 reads TGCAGTGCTCTAGGTTGGGTCGGGGAGACCCAGTACTTC.

The chain's CDR3 is CASRSSLEGGREQYF. The DNA of the CDR3 is TGCGCCAGCCGCTCAAGCTTGGAGGGGGGTCGAGAGCAGTACTTC. The V call is TRBV5-1, the J call TRBJ2-7, with D possibly being TRBD1 or TRBD2 (6 bases each). V was pared by 7 bases and J by 7 bases, with 24 bases between. Germline V gene sequence: CDR1 SGHRS, CDR2 YFSETQ. This CDR3 region has 15 residues.

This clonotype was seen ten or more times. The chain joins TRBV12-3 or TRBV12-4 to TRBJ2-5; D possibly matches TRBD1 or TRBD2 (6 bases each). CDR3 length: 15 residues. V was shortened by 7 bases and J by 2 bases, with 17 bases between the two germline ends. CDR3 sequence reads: CASTRGERVQETQYF. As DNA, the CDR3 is TGTGCCAGCACAAGGGGGGAAAGGGTGCAAGAGACCCAGTACTTC.

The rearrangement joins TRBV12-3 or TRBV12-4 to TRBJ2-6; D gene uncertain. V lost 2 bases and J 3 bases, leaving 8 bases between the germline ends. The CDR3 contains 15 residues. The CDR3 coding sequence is TGTGCCAGCAGTTTATGGGTAGGTGGGGCCAACGTCCTGACTTTC. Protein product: CASSLWVGGANVLTF.

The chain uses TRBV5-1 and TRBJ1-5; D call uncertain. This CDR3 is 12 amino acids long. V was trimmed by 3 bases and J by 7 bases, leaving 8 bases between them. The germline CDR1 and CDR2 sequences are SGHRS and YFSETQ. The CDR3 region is CASSSDDQPQHF. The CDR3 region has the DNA TGCGCCAGCAGCTCGGACGACCAGCCCCAGCATTTT.

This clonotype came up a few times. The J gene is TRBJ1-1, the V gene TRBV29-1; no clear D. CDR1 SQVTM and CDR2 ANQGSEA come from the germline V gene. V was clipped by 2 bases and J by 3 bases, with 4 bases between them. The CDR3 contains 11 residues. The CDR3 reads CSVEFYTEAFF. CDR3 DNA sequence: TGCAGCGTTGAATTCTACACTGAAGCTTTCTTT.

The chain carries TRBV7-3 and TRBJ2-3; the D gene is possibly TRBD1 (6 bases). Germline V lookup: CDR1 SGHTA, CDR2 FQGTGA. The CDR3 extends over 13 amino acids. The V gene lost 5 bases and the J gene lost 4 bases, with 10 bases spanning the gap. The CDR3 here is CASSQGQSDTQYF. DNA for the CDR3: TGTGCCAGCAGCCAGGGGCAGTCAGATACGCAGTATTTT.

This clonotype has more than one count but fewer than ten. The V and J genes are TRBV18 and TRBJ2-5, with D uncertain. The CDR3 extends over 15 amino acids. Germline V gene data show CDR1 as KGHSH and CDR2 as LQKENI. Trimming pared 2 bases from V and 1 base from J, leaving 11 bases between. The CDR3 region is CASSPFLGTQETQYF. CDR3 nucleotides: TGTGCCAGCTCACCATTTTTAGGAACCCAAGAGACCCAGTACTTC.

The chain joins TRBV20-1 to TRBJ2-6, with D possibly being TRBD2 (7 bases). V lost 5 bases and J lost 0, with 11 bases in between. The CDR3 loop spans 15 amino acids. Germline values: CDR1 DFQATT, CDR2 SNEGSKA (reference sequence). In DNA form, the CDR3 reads TGCAGTGCTGGGGGGGGACACTCTGGGGCCAACGTCCTGACTTTC. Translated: CSAGGGHSGANVLTF.

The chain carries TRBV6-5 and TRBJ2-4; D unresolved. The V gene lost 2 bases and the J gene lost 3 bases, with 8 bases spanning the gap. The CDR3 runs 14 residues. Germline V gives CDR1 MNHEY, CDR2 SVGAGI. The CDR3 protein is CASSYDIRKNIQYF. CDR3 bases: TGTGCCAGCAGTTACGACATACGCAAAAACATTCAGTACTTC.

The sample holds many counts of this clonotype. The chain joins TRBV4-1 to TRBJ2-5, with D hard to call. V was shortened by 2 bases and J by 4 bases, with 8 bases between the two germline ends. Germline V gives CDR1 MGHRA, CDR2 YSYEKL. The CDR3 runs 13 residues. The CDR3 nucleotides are TGCGCCAGCAGCCAAAGGATAGGAGAGACCCAGTACTTC. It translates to CASSQRIGETQYF.

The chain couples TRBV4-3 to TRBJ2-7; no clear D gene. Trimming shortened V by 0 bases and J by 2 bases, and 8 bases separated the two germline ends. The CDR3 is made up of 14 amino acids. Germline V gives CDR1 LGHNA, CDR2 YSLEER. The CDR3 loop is CASSQESLAYEQYF. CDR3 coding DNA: TGCGCCAGCAGCCAAGAAAGTCTAGCCTACGAGCAGTACTTC.

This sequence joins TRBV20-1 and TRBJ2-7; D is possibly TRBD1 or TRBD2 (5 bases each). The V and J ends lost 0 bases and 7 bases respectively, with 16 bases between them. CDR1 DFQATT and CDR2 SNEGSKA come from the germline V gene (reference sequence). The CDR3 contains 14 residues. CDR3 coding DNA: TGCAGTGCTAGAGATCGGGCACCCTGGGGGGAGCAGTACTTC. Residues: CSARDRAPWGEQYF.

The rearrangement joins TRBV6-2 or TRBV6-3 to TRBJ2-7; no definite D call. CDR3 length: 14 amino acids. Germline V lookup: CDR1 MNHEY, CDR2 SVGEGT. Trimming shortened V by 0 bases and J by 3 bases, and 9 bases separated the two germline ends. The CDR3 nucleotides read TGTGCCAGCAGTTACTCGACTTACGTCTACGAGCAGTACTTC. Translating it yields CASSYSTYVYEQYF.

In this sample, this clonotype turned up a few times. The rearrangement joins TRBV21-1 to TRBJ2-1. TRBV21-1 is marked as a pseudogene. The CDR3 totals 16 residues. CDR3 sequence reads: CASSKARWAAKNEQFF. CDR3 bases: TGTGCCAGCAGCAAAGCGCGATGGGCAGCGAAGAATGAGCAGTTCTTC.

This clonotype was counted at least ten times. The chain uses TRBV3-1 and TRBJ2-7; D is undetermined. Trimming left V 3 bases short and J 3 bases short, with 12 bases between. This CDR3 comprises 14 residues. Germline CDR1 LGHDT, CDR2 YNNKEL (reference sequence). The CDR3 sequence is CASSHGISSYEQYF. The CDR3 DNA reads TGTGCCAGCAGCCACGGCATCTCGAGCTACGAGCAGTACTTC.